Below, one T cell receptor (beta chain) is given with its context. Its antigen is unidentified. Each sample provided at least 6 micrograms of extracted total RNA. This record comes from a study of blood T cells in healthy people across ages. A second 7 to 11 cycle PCR used barcoded and J-beta primers. A template-switch adaptor with 12 random nucleotides tagged each cDNA molecule. TCRdb re-called the 5' RACE reads through MiXCR, storing one row per CDR3 protein. The data hold 850,000 to 1,100,000 distinct CDR3 sequences, with 35% to 45% observed a single time. This CDR3 has 14 amino acids. Germline V gene sequence: CDR1 SGHTA, CDR2 FQGNSA. V was shortened by 0 bases and J by 10 bases, with 13 bases between the two germline ends. Study results and limitations: Both higher diversity and more naive CD4+ cells marked long-lived donors when set against aged donors.

Sequenced: blood. The chain couples TRBV7-2 to TRBJ2-1, with D perhaps TRBD1 (5 bases). The receptor's source is a man younger than 30 in good health. DNA for the CDR3: TGTGCCAGCAGCTTAGCAGGGGCCCTCTACGAGCAGTTCTTC. This gives the protein CASSLAGALYEQFF.